The T cell receptor (beta chain) described here comes from a study of naive and memory T cell subsets. Study-level points and caveats: Over 90% of naive TCR sequences appeared only once after error correction, unlike memory subsets. TCR abundance followed a power law differing between naive and memory subsets.

In this sample, this clonotype turned up a few times. What it recognizes is unknown. Germline CDR1 reads DFQATT; CDR2 reads SNEGSKA (reference sequence). The CDR3 consists of 13 residues. V lost 3 bases and J 2 bases, leaving 10 bases between the germline ends. Both TRBC1 and TRBC2 were covered by a beta constant-region primer of two equimolar oligonucleotides. An oligonucleotide with the SP2 primer and a 12-nucleotide UMI was ligated to the cDNA 3' end. One entry per CDR3 protein, called by TCRdb with MiXCR from the UMI-ligation and nested PCR reads. The sample lists some 150,000 distinct CDR3 sequences, 15% to 20% occurring once.

The receptor was isolated from a human donor in good health. V gene TRBV20-1 combines with J gene TRBJ2-5; D is uncertain. Sequencing was done on a sample of naive CD4+ T cells from blood. CDR3 DNA: TGCAGTGCTAGTGTACGAGTTCAAGAGACCCAGTACTTC. Amino acid sequence: CSASVRVQETQYF.